The sequence of this TCR beta chain was determined in a study of T-cell reconstitution after alpha-beta-depleted transplantation in children. The CDR3 loop spans 15 amino acids. CDR1 and CDR2 (germline): SGHAT, FQNNGV. V lost 4 bases, J lost 6 bases, and 15 bases lay in between. Preparing the TCRbeta library involved the use of unique molecular identifiers. TCRdb recomputed calls from the PCR reads with MiXCR, one row per CDR3 protein. The sample consists of roughly 500,000 distinct CDR3 sequences, about 10% of them appearing once. The sequence was obtained from a child aged 2 to 15 with inherited bone marrow failure, due to receive a stem cell transplant. This rearrangement joins TRBV11-2 to TRBJ1-4, with D maybe TRBD1 (6 bases). Sequenced here: PBMCs, sampled before TCRalphabeta/CD19-depleted stem cell transplant. The CDR3 bases are TGTGCCAGCAGCTCAGGGGAGGTGGCTGATGAAAAACTGTTTTTT. This translates into CASSSGEVADEKLFF.